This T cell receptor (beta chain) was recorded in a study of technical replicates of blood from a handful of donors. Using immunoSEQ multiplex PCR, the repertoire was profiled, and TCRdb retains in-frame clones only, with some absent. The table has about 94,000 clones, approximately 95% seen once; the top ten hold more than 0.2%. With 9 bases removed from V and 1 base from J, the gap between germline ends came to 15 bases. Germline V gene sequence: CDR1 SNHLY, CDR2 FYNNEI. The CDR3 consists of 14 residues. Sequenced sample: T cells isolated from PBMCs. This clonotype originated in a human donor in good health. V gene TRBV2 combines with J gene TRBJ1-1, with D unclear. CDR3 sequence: CASIVGRQNTEAFF. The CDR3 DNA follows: TGTGCCAGTATTGTCGGGAGACAGAACACTGAAGCTTTCTTT.